The entry that follows covers one T cell receptor beta chain sequence. The data were taken from a study of identical twins. A universal primer site was created by template switching, with the cDNA bearing unique molecular identifiers. TCRdb re-derived calls from the 5' RACE reads in MiXCR, one entry per CDR3 protein. This sample has around 480,000 distinct CDR3 sequences; 14% occur once, and the top ten carry roughly 0.5%. These same data were also listed under a study on yellow fever vaccine responses in identical twins.

This receptor was taken from a woman between 18 and 29 years old in good health. The sequenced sample consisted of CD4+ T cells sorted from blood.

The CDR3 DNA follows: TGCAGTGCAATCCGGGACAGACTTACGAACACCGGGGAGCTGTTTTTT. Protein product: CSAIRDRLTNTGELFF. The J gene is TRBJ2-2, the V gene TRBV20-1; 7 bases are a match to TRBD1. With V trimmed by 6 bases and J by 0 bases, 10 bases remained unmatched. This CDR3 has 16 amino acids. The germline V gene encodes CDR1 DFQATT and CDR2 SNEGSKA (reference sequence).